The 21 T cell receptor beta chains presented below share a single source sample, sequenced in a study of blood T cell repertoires in COVID-19. Generated by immunoSEQ multiplex PCR, the TCRdb table keeps only in-frame clones and is missing some. The sample includes about 100,000 clones, around three quarters of them seen just once. Sequencing used peripheral blood. The receptors shown here come from a man aged 50 to 59 who had recovered from COVID-19.

This sequence joins TRBV5-1 and TRBJ1-6; tentative D call: TRBD1 (5 bases). Per germline, CDR1 SGHRS and CDR2 YFSETQ. The CDR3 length is 14 residues. V lost 0 bases and J 9 bases, leaving 10 bases between the germline ends. The CDR3 protein is CASSLEGRGSPLHF. The CDR3 DNA reads TGCGCCAGCAGCTTGGAGGGGAGGGGTTCACCCCTCCACTTT.

This clone is a singleton in its sample. The chain couples TRBV18 to TRBJ2-3; 7 positions agree with TRBD1. The CDR3 runs to 11 residues. From germline, CDR1 is KGHSH and CDR2 LQKENI. The trim removed 5 bases at V and 10 bases at J, leaving 3 bases unmatched. The CDR3 nucleotides read TGTGCCAGCTCAGAACAGGGGCCGCAGTATTTT. Its protein product is CASSEQGPQYF. The full variable domain, rest sourced from reference TRBV18 and TRBJ2-3, is NAGVMQNPRHLVRRRGQEARLRCSPMKGHSHVYWYRQLPEEGLKFMVYLQKENIIDESGMPKERFSAEFPKEGPSILRIQQVVRGDSAAYFCASSEQGPQYFGPGTRLTVL.

The chain has TRBV9 and TRBJ1-1; D might be TRBD1 (5 bases). The ends were cut back, 5 bases at V and 6 bases at J, with 14 bases in the middle. The germline gives CDR1 SGDLS, CDR2 YYNGEE. The length of the CDR3 is 13 residues. The CDR3 spells CASSGVMGPEAFF. The CDR3 nucleotides read TGTGCCAGCAGTGGCGTTATGGGGCCTGAAGCTTTCTTT.

The chain joins TRBV24-1 to TRBJ1-2, with D perhaps TRBD1 (6 bases). V was pared by 7 bases and J by 2 bases, with 16 bases between. Germline-derived CDR1 and CDR2 are KGHDR and SFDVKD. The CDR3 extends over 15 amino acids. The CDR3 DNA reads TGTGCCACCAGGGAGTTAGCGGGGGCCAACTATGGCTACACCTTC. Its translation: CATRELAGANYGYTF.

The CDR3 loop is CASSLAGGLYNEQFF. The CDR3 DNA sequence: TGTGCCAGCAGCTTAGCGGGAGGACTCTACAATGAGCAGTTCTTC. V usage is TRBV7-3 and J usage is TRBJ2-1, with 8 bases matching TRBD2. The germline CDR1 and CDR2 sequences are SGHTA and FQGTGA. V lost 2 bases, J lost 3 bases, and 3 bases stayed unmatched. This CDR3 has 15 amino acids. The full variable domain, completed using reference TRBV7-3 and TRBJ2-1, is GAGVSQTPSNKVTEKGKYVELRCDPISGHTALYWYRQSLGQGPEFLIYFQGTGAADDSGLPNDRFFAVRPEGSVSTLKIQRTERGDSAVYLCASSLAGGLYNEQFFGPGTRLTVL.

V and J are TRBV19 and TRBJ1-5; D gene unclear. The ends were cut back, 1 base at V and 3 bases at J, with 10 bases in the middle. The CDR3 spans 15 residues. Per germline, CDR1 LNHDA and CDR2 SQIVND (reference sequence). The CDR3: CASSIGRLYNQPQHF. The CDR3 DNA follows: TGTGCCAGTAGTATAGGTCGACTGTACAATCAGCCCCAGCATTTT.

The genes are TRBV9 and TRBJ2-7; TRBD2 matches 14 bases. CDR3 length equals 16 residues. V lost 4 bases and J lost 3; bases outside the gene matches: 6. CDR1 and CDR2 (germline): SGDLS, YYNGEE. CDR3 DNA sequence: TGTGCCAGCAGCAACCCGGGACTAGCGGGGGTCTACGAGCAGTACTTC. Encoded protein: CASSNPGLAGVYEQYF.

The J gene is TRBJ1-1, the V gene TRBV19, with no clear D. This CDR3 is 11 amino acids long. V was trimmed by 10 bases and J by 7 bases, leaving 13 bases between them. The germline gives CDR1 LNHDA, CDR2 SQIVND (reference sequence). The CDR3 nucleotides read TGTGCCACCGAAGGGAGAATTGAAGCTTTCTTT. It translates to CATEGRIEAFF.

This clone was detected only a few times. The V gene is TRBV27, the J gene TRBJ1-1; D gene uncertain. Germline V gene sequence: CDR1 MNHEY, CDR2 SMNVEV (reference sequence). With 3 bases removed from V and 4 bases from J, the gap between germline ends came to 9 bases. The length of the CDR3 is 13 residues. The chain's CDR3 is CASSLEVGTEAFF. The DNA of the CDR3 is TGTGCCAGCAGTTTGGAGGTGGGCACTGAAGCTTTCTTT.

This clone was seen more than once but under ten times. The chain is built from TRBV27 and TRBJ2-1, with 10 bases identical to TRBD2. V was pared by 6 bases and J by 4 bases, with 3 bases of the junction left unmatched. This CDR3 is built from 14 residues. Germline V CDR1 and CDR2: MNHEY, SMNVEV (reference sequence). As DNA, the CDR3 is TGTGCCAGCAGCGGACTAGCGGAATACAATGAGCAGTTCTTC. Amino acids: CASSGLAEYNEQFF.

This chain uses TRBV9 with TRBJ1-5; maybe TRBD1 (5 bases). V lost 2 bases to trimming and J lost 3 bases, with 9 bases between them. Germline V lookup: CDR1 SGDLS, CDR2 YYNGEE. This CDR3 is built from 14 residues. The DNA for the CDR3 is TGTGCCAGCAGCGTGGGGGGTTACAATCAGCCCCAGCATTTT. Translation gives CASSVGGYNQPQHF.

The genes are TRBV2 and TRBJ2-1; 10 bases are shared with TRBD2. This CDR3 spans 15 amino acids. The V segment lost 7 bases and the J segment 5 bases; nucleotides outside the gene matches: 8. CDR1 SNHLY and CDR2 FYNNEI come from the germline V gene. In nucleotides, the CDR3 is TGTGCCAGCACACTAGGACTAGCGGAACACAATGAGCAGTTCTTC. Protein: CASTLGLAEHNEQFF.

This chain uses TRBV12-3 or TRBV12-4 with TRBJ1-3; 10 bases line up with TRBD1. This CDR3 comprises 13 residues. J lost 4 bases, V lost 8 bases, and 2 bases had no gene match. This chain's CDR3 is CASLGQGGNTIYF. The CDR3 DNA follows: TGTGCCAGCCTGGGACAGGGGGGAAACACCATATATTTT.

This sequence joins TRBV5-4 and TRBJ2-2; 10 bases align to TRBD2. The CDR3 totals 16 residues. J lost 5 bases, V lost 4 bases, and 8 bases had no gene match. Germline V CDR1 and CDR2: SGHNT, YYREEE (reference sequence). The CDR3: CASSLSGRPGTGELFF. DNA of the CDR3: TGTGCCAGCAGCCTTAGCGGGAGGCCGGGAACCGGGGAGCTGTTTTTT.

The rearrangement joins TRBV6-6 to TRBJ1-5; D gene ambiguous. The V gene's germline CDR1 is MNHNY and CDR2 SVGAGI (reference sequence). This CDR3 is 14 amino acids long. Trimming took 2 bases from V and 6 from J, leaving 11 bases between them. The CDR3 DNA sequence: TGTGCCAGCAGTTACGGCCAACGGGGTCAGCCCCAGCATTTT. It translates to CASSYGQRGQPQHF.

V gene TRBV9 combines with J gene TRBJ1-4; D is ambiguous. This CDR3 has 15 residues. Germline-derived CDR1 and CDR2 are SGDLS and YYNGEE. The germline V and J ends were trimmed by 0 bases and 7 bases, with 13 bases remaining between them. The CDR3 DNA follows: TGTGCCAGCAGCGTAGGAACTAAGACCATTGAAAAACTGTTTTTT. It codes for CASSVGTKTIEKLFF.

The V and J genes are TRBV4-1 and TRBJ1-2; a possible D gene is TRBD1 (5 bases). This CDR3 is built from 19 residues. Trimming shortened V by 1 base and J by 7 bases, and 28 bases separated the two germline ends. CDR1 and CDR2 from the germline V gene are MGHRA and YSYEKL. In DNA form, the CDR3 reads TGCGCCAGCAGCCAAGTGTCCTCCGGGGGGACCGATAAGCAGGTTGGCTACACCTTC. Translating it yields CASSQVSSGGTDKQVGYTF.

The chain links TRBV7-2 to TRBJ2-1; TRBD1 matches at 8 bases. The CDR3 contains 15 residues. Germline V CDR1 and CDR2: SGHTA, FQGNSA. V was clipped by 5 bases and J by 9 bases; unmatched bases: 12. The CDR3 DNA reads as TGTGCCAGCAGCCCCCGGACAGGGTCGGGGGTTGAGCAGTTCTTC. Its protein product is CASSPRTGSGVEQFF.

The V call is TRBV10-2, the J call TRBJ2-3, with 9 positions matching TRBD2. The J segment lost 4 bases and the V segment lost 3 bases, leaving 5 bases of the junction unmatched. The CDR3 totals 15 residues. Germline CDR1 is WSHSY and CDR2 is SAAADI. The CDR3 region is CASSDSGGRADTQYF. DNA for the CDR3: TGCGCCAGCAGTGACAGCGGGGGGAGGGCAGATACGCAGTATTTT.

The J gene is TRBJ1-3, the V gene TRBV10-3; TRBD1 agrees at 7 bases. This CDR3 region has 15 residues. V shed 11 bases, J shed 0 bases, and the junction held 10 bases outside the gene matches. Germline CDR1 is ENHRY and CDR2 is SYGVKD. Written as DNA, the CDR3 is TGTGCCGTCGGGCCTACAGGGGCCTCTGGAAACACCATATATTTT. It specifies CAVGPTGASGNTIYF.

This sequence joins TRBV19 and TRBJ2-4; D may be TRBD2 (5 bases). Per the germline V gene, CDR1 is LNHDA and CDR2 is SQIVND (reference sequence). This CDR3 region has 14 residues. V was trimmed by 3 bases and J by 0 bases, leaving 6 bases between them. The CDR3 DNA is TGTGCCAGTAGTATGGACTTAGCCAAAAACATTCAGTACTTC. Amino acids: CASSMDLAKNIQYF.